This TCR beta chain appears in the sequencing data of a study of blood T cell repertoires in COVID-19. Background on the study: Spain, Italy and the United States supplied samples that represented acute and convalescent COVID-19. Sources were T cells, B-cell-depleted T cells, or PBMCs; the material itself was cDNA or gDNA.

In the authors' methods: Reference gene primer amplification gave estimated nucleated cell counts. Repertoires were generated with immunoSEQ multiplex PCR, while TCRdb's copy carries only in-frame clones and drops some. The V and J calls and clone size were taken over from that table, and D and trimming were inferred from the DNA. The sample lists fewer than 95,000 clones; just over 85% were seen once. The germline V gene has CDR1 SGHTA and CDR2 FQGTGA. The V end lost 5 bases, the J end lost 5 bases, and 18 bases lay between the germline ends. The CDR3 spans 15 residues. This chain joins TRBV7-3 and TRBJ1-2, with D perhaps matching TRBD1 (5 bases). Sequencing used peripheral blood. The source is a woman aged 80 or older with acute or convalescent COVID-19. Here the CDR3 reads CASSPGGVIGYGYTF. The CDR3 nucleotides are TGTGCCAGCAGCCCGGGAGGGGTAATTGGGTATGGCTACACCTTC.